This is a list of T cell receptor beta chains from one sample in a study of CD8 T cells in ankylosing spondylitis. TCRdb redid the calling of the 5' RACE reads with MiXCR, one entry per CDR3 protein. The sample consists of about 480,000 distinct CDR3 sequences, roughly 18% of them appearing once. The sample comprised blood, either unsorted or a sorted T cell fraction (not recorded which). Every receptor here comes from a male donor with ankylosing spondylitis. The CDR3 runs from the conserved cysteine through the conserved F or W. Fields, in order: V gene, J gene, D gene, clone size, CDR3 protein, CDR3 DNA. A D gene is named only where the DNA matches it firmly. Rows may omit the clone size; those that give it use once, few, many or a size class.

>TRBV9|TRBJ2-4|TRBD1|NA
CASSSTGTGNIQYF
TGTGCCAGCAGCTCGACCGGGACAGGAAACATTCAGTACTTC
>TRBV28|TRBJ2-7|TRBD2|NA
CASSRSAGGSEQYF
TGTGCCAGCAGTAGATCAGCGGGAGGGTCCGAGCAGTACTTC
>TRBV18|TRBJ1-4|NA|NA
CASSPGGEKLFF
TGTGCCAGCTCACCAGGGGGCGAAAAACTGTTTTTT
>TRBV20-1|TRBJ1-6|NA|few
CSARDRLSALHF
TGCAGTGCTAGAGATCGGCTTTCGGCCCTCCACTTT
>TRBV24-1|TRBJ2-7|NA|NA
CATTDGSYEQYF
TGTGCCACCACGGACGGATCCTACGAGCAGTACTTC
>TRBV7-9|TRBJ2-1|TRBD1|NA
CASSLGQGAREQFF
TGTGCCAGCAGCTTAGGGCAGGGGGCTCGAGAGCAGTTCTTC
>TRBV14|TRBJ2-7|TRBD2|NA
CASSHGLAGTYEQYF
TGTGCCAGCAGCCACGGACTAGCGGGGACCTACGAGCAGTACTTC
>TRBV3-1|TRBJ2-1|NA|NA
CASSQTLGSGKRTNEQFF
TGTGCCAGCAGCCAAACCCTGGGAAGCGGTAAACGGACCAATGAGCAGTTCTTC
>TRBV5-1|TRBJ2-7|TRBD2|NA
CASRNSGNSYEQYF
TGCGCCAGCCGGAACAGCGGGAACTCCTACGAGCAGTACTTC
>TRBV12-3/TRBV12-4|TRBJ1-6|NA|NA
CASSSRQESYNSPLHF
TGTGCCAGCAGTTCCCGACAGGAATCCTATAATTCACCCCTCCACTTT
>TRBV5-1|TRBJ2-1|NA|few
CATQSKPSSYNEQFF
TGCGCCACCCAGAGTAAACCGAGCTCCTACAATGAGCAGTTCTTC
>TRBV5-6|TRBJ2-3|TRBD1|NA
CASSSATGLGADTQYF
TGTGCCAGCAGCTCCGCGACAGGGCTCGGCGCAGATACGCAGTATTTT
>TRBV28|TRBJ2-1|NA|NA
CASSSGVAASYNEQFF
TGTGCCAGCAGTTCGGGAGTCGCCGCCTCCTACAATGAGCAGTTCTTC
>TRBV7-3|TRBJ2-1|NA|NA
CASSRPGFEQFF
TGTGCCAGCAGTCGACCCGGGTTTGAGCAGTTCTTC
>TRBV19|TRBJ2-5|NA|NA
CATTRRGGRGDPFQETQYF
TGTGCCACCACCCGGAGGGGGGGCAGGGGGGACCCCTTCCAAGAGACCCAGTACTTC
>TRBV20-1|TRBJ2-7|NA|few
CSARDGGTLEQYF
TGCAGTGCTAGAGATGGCGGGACTTTGGAGCAGTACTTC